These T cell receptor beta chains were read from a single sample in a study of shared clonotypes between healthy human individuals. The table came from immunoSEQ multiplex PCR; TCRdb's copy has only in-frame clones and leaves some out. The data contain some 1,100,000 clones, approximately 78% of them seen just once; the ten biggest clones take up 0.5% to 0.6%. The specimen was memory CD4+ T cells from PBMCs. These receptors came from a man aged 18 to 29 in good health. Some clones in this sample may be carry-over from other donors' samples. Each CDR3 is given with its conserved first and last residue. The D gene is left open where the match is weak. A clone size is listed for some rows: how often the clone was seen (once, few, many), or a class if it is expanded.

J: TRBJ2-7; D: -; size: once; V: TRBV2; CDR3: CASTEGGYEQYF; DNA: TGTGCCAGCACCGAAGGGGGCTACGAGCAGTACTTC
J: TRBJ1-5; D: -; size: many; V: TRBV7-8; CDR3: CASSPLDLLLSNQPQHF; DNA: TGTGCCAGCAGCCCATTGGACCTACTTTTGAGCAATCAGCCCCAGCATTTT
J: TRBJ2-5; D: -; size: -; V: TRBV9; CDR3: CASSVTLMGETQYF; DNA: TGTGCCAGCAGCGTGACTCTCATGGGGGAGACCCAGTACTTC
J: TRBJ1-1; D: -; size: -; V: TRBV5-1; CDR3: CASSLGSTAEAFF; DNA: TGCGCCAGCAGCTTGGGGAGCACGGCTGAAGCTTTCTTT
J: TRBJ2-2; D: -; size: -; V: TRBV7-6; CDR3: CASSLGSLGVRDTGELFF; DNA: TGTGCCAGCAGCTTGGGCTCACTAGGGGTTCGGGACACCGGGGAGCTGTTTTTT
J: TRBJ2-3; D: -; size: once; V: TRBV7-8; CDR3: CASSSRSLEDTQYF; DNA: TGTGCCAGCAGCTCCCGTTCTCTGGAAGATACGCAGTATTTT
J: TRBJ2-7; D: TRBD2; size: -; V: TRBV2; CDR3: CASSRDYSEYF; DNA: TGTGCCAGCAGTCGGGACTATAGCGAGTACTTC
J: TRBJ2-3; D: TRBD2; size: -; V: TRBV5-1; CDR3: CASTDRLAGGRDTQYF; DNA: TGCGCCAGCACCGATAGACTAGCGGGAGGTCGCGATACGCAGTATTTT
J: TRBJ2-7; D: -; size: -; V: TRBV18; CDR3: CASSPFRDTGYEQYF; DNA: TGTGCCAGCTCACCTTTCCGGGACACCGGGTACGAGCAGTACTTC
J: TRBJ2-1; D: -; size: -; V: TRBV9; CDR3: CASSPRSSYNEQFF; DNA: TGTGCCAGCAGCCCCCGGTCCTCCTACAATGAGCAGTTCTTC
J: TRBJ2-3; D: TRBD1; size: -; V: TRBV6-5; CDR3: CATAGTGPGTQYF; DNA: TGTGCCACAGCCGGGACAGGGCCAGGTACGCAGTATTTT
J: TRBJ1-2; D: TRBD1; size: -; V: TRBV10-3; CDR3: CAISQLNTGEYGYTF; DNA: TGTGCCATCAGCCAATTAAATACAGGGGAGTATGGCTACACCTTC
J: TRBJ1-3; D: -; size: -; V: TRBV30; CDR3: CACSYSGNTIYF; DNA: TGTGCCTGCTCCTACTCTGGAAACACCATATATTTT
J: TRBJ2-3; D: -; size: -; V: TRBV6-1; CDR3: CASSVLTATDTQYF; DNA: TGTGCCAGCAGTGTTTTGACAGCCACAGATACGCAGTATTTT
J: TRBJ2-7; D: -; size: -; V: TRBV7-3; CDR3: CASSLNGGGAFGEQYF; DNA: TGTGCCAGCAGCTTAAACGGTGGCGGGGCTTTTGGCGAGCAGTACTTC
J: TRBJ2-1; D: TRBD2; size: -; V: TRBV7-9; CDR3: CASSPGLAGGNEQFF; DNA: TGTGCCAGCAGCCCGGGACTAGCGGGAGGCAATGAGCAGTTCTTC
J: TRBJ2-4; D: -; size: few; V: TRBV7-9; CDR3: CASSLDADIQYF; DNA: TGTGCCAGCAGCTTAGATGCAGACATTCAGTACTTC
J: TRBJ2-1; D: TRBD2; size: once; V: TRBV5-6; CDR3: CASRRGLAGAITNEQFF; DNA: TGTGCCAGCAGGCGAGGACTAGCGGGAGCCATTACAAATGAGCAGTTCTTC
J: TRBJ2-5; D: -; size: -; V: TRBV7-2; CDR3: CASSLVTNGETQYF; DNA: TGTGCCAGCAGCTTAGTGACGAACGGAGAGACCCAGTACTTC
J: TRBJ2-7; D: -; size: once; V: TRBV29-1; CDR3: CSVEDQTYEQYF; DNA: TGCAGCGTTGAAGATCAGACCTACGAGCAGTACTTC
J: TRBJ1-2; D: -; size: -; V: TRBV5-1; CDR3: CASSLAEGRVSGYTF; DNA: TGCGCCAGCAGCTTGGCCGAAGGCAGGGTCTCGGGCTACACCTTC
J: TRBJ2-7; D: -; size: -; V: TRBV4-3; CDR3: CASSQDGAGAMEQYF; DNA: TGCGCCAGCAGTCAAGATGGGGCGGGGGCTATGGAGCAGTACTTC
J: TRBJ2-1; D: -; size: few; V: TRBV7-7; CDR3: CASSYSRDSWEQFF; DNA: TGTGCCAGCAGCTACAGTCGGGACTCCTGGGAGCAGTTCTTC
J: TRBJ2-2; D: -; size: -; V: TRBV7-3; CDR3: CASSLNLRQPTGELFF; DNA: TGTGCCAGCAGCTTAAATCTTAGACAGCCAACCGGGGAGCTGTTTTTT
J: TRBJ1-1; D: -; size: few; V: TRBV19; CDR3: CASSVQQGPEAFF; DNA: TGTGCCAGTAGTGTCCAACAGGGCCCTGAAGCTTTCTTT
J: TRBJ2-4; D: -; size: many; V: TRBV7-9; CDR3: CASSPAVVKNIQYF; DNA: TGTGCCAGCAGCCCCGCGGTAGTCAAAAACATTCAGTACTTC
J: TRBJ1-2; D: -; size: -; V: TRBV20-1; CDR3: CSAGKQDGYTF; DNA: TGCAGTGCGGGGAAACAGGATGGCTACACCTTC
J: TRBJ1-2; D: TRBD1; size: -; V: TRBV27; CDR3: CASRGGTGVYGYTF; DNA: TGTGCCAGCAGAGGCGGGACAGGTGTCTATGGCTACACCTTC
J: TRBJ2-2; D: -; size: many; V: TRBV9; CDR3: CASSAGLTGELFF; DNA: TGTGCCAGCAGCGCCGGGCTCACCGGGGAGCTGTTTTTT
J: TRBJ2-2; D: -; size: -; V: TRBV7-3; CDR3: CASSLLGSQNTGELFF; DNA: TGTGCCAGCAGCTTATTAGGTTCCCAGAACACCGGGGAGCTGTTTTTT
J: TRBJ1-2; D: TRBD1; size: once; V: TRBV27; CDR3: CASSFSDRENGYTF; DNA: TGTGCCAGCAGTTTCTCGGACAGGGAGAATGGCTACACCTTC
J: TRBJ2-6; D: TRBD1; size: -; V: TRBV7-3; CDR3: CASSSGQGLWRANVLTF; DNA: TGTGCCAGCAGCTCCGGACAGGGACTCTGGAGGGCCAACGTCCTGACTTTC
J: TRBJ2-3; D: -; size: -; V: TRBV7-2; CDR3: CASSLDAGTDTQYF; DNA: TGTGCCAGCAGCTTAGACGCGGGCACAGATACGCAGTATTTT
J: TRBJ2-7; D: TRBD2; size: -; V: TRBV6-5; CDR3: CASSYQGLAAYEQYF; DNA: TGTGCCAGCAGTTACCAGGGCCTAGCGGCCTACGAGCAGTACTTC
J: TRBJ2-7; D: -; size: once; V: TRBV11-2; CDR3: CASSTSGSEQYF; DNA: TGTGCCAGCAGCACTTCAGGGTCCGAGCAGTACTTC
J: TRBJ2-7; D: TRBD1; size: -; V: TRBV28; CDR3: CASGTGGLYEQYF; DNA: TGTGCCAGCGGAACAGGGGGCCTCTACGAGCAGTACTTC
J: TRBJ2-5; D: TRBD2; size: -; V: TRBV19; CDR3: CASSISGLAGRETQYF; DNA: TGTGCCAGTAGTATATCGGGGCTAGCGGGTAGGGAGACCCAGTACTTC
J: TRBJ2-3; D: TRBD1; size: -; V: TRBV7-2; CDR3: CASSFAGTGSADTQYF; DNA: TGTGCCAGCAGCTTTGCCGGGACAGGGAGCGCAGATACGCAGTATTTT
J: TRBJ1-3; D: TRBD1; size: -; V: TRBV7-2; CDR3: CASSLGGGAGNTIYF; DNA: TGTGCCAGCAGCTTAGGAGGGGGCGCTGGAAACACCATATATTTT
J: TRBJ1-2; D: TRBD1; size: -; V: TRBV6-1; CDR3: CASSGTRGEGYTF; DNA: TGTGCCAGCAGTGGTACCAGGGGGGAGGGCTACACCTTC
J: TRBJ2-5; D: TRBD2; size: -; V: TRBV2; CDR3: CASSERAAWGFAGEGQETQYF; DNA: TGTGCCAGCAGTGAAAGGGCGGCGTGGGGATTTGCGGGAGAGGGCCAAGAGACCCAGTACTTC
J: TRBJ1-1; D: -; size: -; V: TRBV20-1; CDR3: CSAPKGGRAFF; DNA: TGCAGTGCCCCAAAGGGAGGAAGAGCTTTCTTT
J: TRBJ1-2; D: TRBD1; size: few; V: TRBV7-8; CDR3: CASSLYAGQGLHYGYTF; DNA: TGTGCCAGCAGCTTATATGCGGGACAGGGTCTTCACTATGGCTACACCTTC
J: TRBJ2-1; D: -; size: -; V: TRBV7-3; CDR3: CASSYAHGEQFF; DNA: TGTGCCAGCAGCTACGCACACGGTGAGCAGTTCTTC
J: TRBJ2-3; D: -; size: -; V: TRBV5-8; CDR3: CASSWTPGSADRDTQYF; DNA: TGTGCCAGCAGCTGGACCCCCGGGTCTGCCGATAGGGATACGCAGTATTTT
J: TRBJ1-1; D: -; size: -; V: TRBV5-4; CDR3: CASSLLTANTEAFF; DNA: TGTGCCAGCAGCTTGCTGACGGCGAACACTGAAGCTTTCTTT
J: TRBJ2-2; D: TRBD2; size: once; V: TRBV19; CDR3: CASSLGLAGANTGELFF; DNA: TGTGCCAGTAGCCTAGGACTAGCGGGAGCGAACACCGGGGAGCTGTTTTTT